A selection of T cell receptor beta chains follows, all from one sample in a study of tumor and adjacent non-tumor tissue in lung cancer. TCRdb recomputed calls from the multiplex PCR reads with MiXCR, one row per CDR3 protein. The data show about 70,000 distinct CDR3 sequences, 60% to 75% seen once. Sequencing used lung tumor tissue. Receptors originate from a man between 60 and 75 years old with non-small cell lung cancer. CDR3s include the opening cysteine and the closing phenylalanine or tryptophan. A D gene is named only where the DNA matches it firmly. Some rows mark clone size as missing; the rest say once, few, many or name a class of expanded clone.

j_call d_call v_call clone_size cdr3_aa cdr3_nt
TRBJ1-6 NA TRBV6-1 NA CASSDARGRDSPLHF TGTGCCAGCAGTGATGCGAGGGGTAGGGATTCACCCCTCCACTTT
TRBJ2-3 TRBD1 TRBV29-1 NA CSVGQGRDTQYF TGTAGCGTCGGACAGGGCCGTGATACGCAGTATTTT
TRBJ1-1 TRBD1 TRBV6-1 many CASSEALMTGGSNTEAFF TGTGCCAGCAGTGAAGCGTTAATGACAGGGGGCTCGAACACTGAAGCTTTCTTT
TRBJ2-7 TRBD2 TRBV20-1 NA CIATSGSSSYEQYF TGCATTGCCACAAGCGGGAGCAGTTCCTACGAGCAGTATTTC
TRBJ2-1 TRBD1 TRBV11-3 NA CASTSEGQGPVNEQFF TGTGCCAGCACCTCGGAGGGACAGGGTCCGGTCAATGAGCAGTTCTTC
TRBJ2-6 NA TRBV6-6 NA CASRYGTNVLTF TGTGCCAGCAGGTATGGGACCAACGTCCTGACTTTC
TRBJ2-7 TRBD1 TRBV20-1 NA CGARSRRPLDRADSYEQYF TGCGGTGCTAGAAGTAGAAGACCGCTCGACAGGGCTGACTCCTACGAGCAGTACTTC
TRBJ2-1 NA TRBV20-1 NA CSTRAISEDEQFF TGCAGTACTAGGGCCATCTCAGAGGATGAGCAGTTCTTT
TRBJ2-1 TRBD2 TRBV20-1 NA CSAKGLAEFYNEQFF TGCAGTGCCAAAGGACTAGCGGAATTCTACAATGAGCAGTTTTTC
TRBJ1-6 NA TRBV28 few CASCTGPSYNSPLHF TGTGCCAGCTGCACAGGGCCCTCCTATAATTCACCCCTCCACTTT
TRBJ2-3 NA TRBV20-1 NA CSAISLNTDTQYF TGCAGTGCTATATCGCTCAACACAGACACTCAGTATTTT
TRBJ1-1 NA TRBV6-1 NA CAIGFSGGHDEAFF TGTGCCATCGGTTTCAGTGGGGGGCACGATGAAGCTTTCTTT
TRBJ2-1 NA TRBV29-1 many CSVDKDSSYNEQFF TGCAGCGTTGATAAGGATAGCTCCTACAATGAGCAGTTCTTC
TRBJ2-7 NA TRBV6-1 NA CASSGISVKEQYF TGTGCAAGCAGTGGGATTAGCGTTAAAGAGCAGTACTTC
TRBJ2-3 TRBD2 TRBV5-4 NA CAGRPIERESADTQYF TGTGCCGGCAGACCTATCGAGCGGGAGTCGGCAGATACGCAGTATTTT
TRBJ2-1 TRBD2 TRBV14 NA CISSQESLAGSYEQFF TGTATCAGCAGCCAAGAATCCCTAGCGGGATCGTATGAGCAGTTCTTC
TRBJ2-5 NA TRBV11-3 NA CANSPGVAEEETQYF TGTGCCAACAGCCCAGGAGTAGCGGAGGAGGAGACCCAGTATTTC
TRBJ2-7 NA TRBV20-1 few CSVRDIPDEQYF TGCAGTGTGAGGGACATACCTGACGAGCAGTACTTC
TRBJ2-1 TRBD2 TRBV20-1 NA CSALQPGLADNEQFF TGCAGTGCCCTACAACCGGGACTAGCCGATAATGAGCAGTTCTTC
TRBJ1-1 TRBD1 TRBV6-5 NA CASSYSHRGGAEASF TGTGCCAGCAGTTACTCCCACAGGGGTGGGGCTGAAGCCTCCTTT
TRBJ1-2 TRBD1 TRBV29-1 once CSVEGDRQGYSF TGCAGCGTTGAGGGAGACAGACAGGGCTACTCCTTC
TRBJ1-2 NA TRBV30 NA CAWTQGVYGYTF TGTGCCTGGACGCAGGGAGTCTATGGCTACACCTTC
TRBJ2-3 TRBD2 TRBV20-1 NA CSTRDGTSGTTGRQYF TGCAGTACTAGAGATGGGACTAGCGGGACCACAGGTAGGCAGTATTTT
TRBJ2-4 NA TRBV5-4 many CASSPNTGWGNIQYF TGTGCCAGCAGTCCTAATACCGGGTGGGGAAACATTCAGTACTTC
TRBJ2-1 TRBD2 TRBV5-1 once CASSRQSGSDERFF TGCGCCAGCAGCCGCCAAAGCGGGAGCGATGAGCGGTTCTTC
TRBJ1-5 TRBD1 TRBV10-3 NA CTISSDRVGPQHF TGTACCATCAGCAGCGACAGGGTAGGACCCCAACATTTT
TRBJ1-1 NA TRBV12-5 NA CASGLGAGANTDAFF TGTGCTAGTGGTTTGGGGGCAGGGGCAAACACTGATGCTTTCTTT
TRBJ2-7 NA TRBV20-1 once CSATMGAYYEQYF TGCAGTGCTACTATGGGGGCATACTACGAGCAGTACTTC
TRBJ1-1 NA TRBV6-5 few CASSYSRRGGAEVFF TGTGCCAGCAGTTATTCCCGCAGGGGCGGGGCAGAAGTTTTCTTT